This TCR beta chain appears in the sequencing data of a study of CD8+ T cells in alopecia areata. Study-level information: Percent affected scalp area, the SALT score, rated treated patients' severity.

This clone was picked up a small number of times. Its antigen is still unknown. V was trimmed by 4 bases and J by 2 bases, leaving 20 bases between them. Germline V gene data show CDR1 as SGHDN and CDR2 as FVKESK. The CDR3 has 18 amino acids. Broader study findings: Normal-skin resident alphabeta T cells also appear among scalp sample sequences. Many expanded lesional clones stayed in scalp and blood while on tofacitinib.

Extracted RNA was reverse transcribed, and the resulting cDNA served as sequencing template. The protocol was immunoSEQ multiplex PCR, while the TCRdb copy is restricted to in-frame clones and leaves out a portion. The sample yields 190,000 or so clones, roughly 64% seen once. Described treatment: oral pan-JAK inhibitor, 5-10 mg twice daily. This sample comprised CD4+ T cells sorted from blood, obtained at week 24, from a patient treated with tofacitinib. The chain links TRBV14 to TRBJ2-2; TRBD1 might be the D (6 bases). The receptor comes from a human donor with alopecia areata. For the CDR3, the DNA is TGTGCCAGCAGCCTGGACAGATCGACTGAGAGAAACACCGGGGAGCTGTTTTTT. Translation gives CASSLDRSTERNTGELFF. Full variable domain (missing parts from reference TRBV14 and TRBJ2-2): EAGVTQFPSHSVIEKGQTVTLRCDPISGHDNLYWYRRVMGKEIKFLLHFVKESKQDESGMPNNRFLAERTGGTYSTLKVQPAELEDSGVYFCASSLDRSTERNTGELFFGEGSRLTVL.